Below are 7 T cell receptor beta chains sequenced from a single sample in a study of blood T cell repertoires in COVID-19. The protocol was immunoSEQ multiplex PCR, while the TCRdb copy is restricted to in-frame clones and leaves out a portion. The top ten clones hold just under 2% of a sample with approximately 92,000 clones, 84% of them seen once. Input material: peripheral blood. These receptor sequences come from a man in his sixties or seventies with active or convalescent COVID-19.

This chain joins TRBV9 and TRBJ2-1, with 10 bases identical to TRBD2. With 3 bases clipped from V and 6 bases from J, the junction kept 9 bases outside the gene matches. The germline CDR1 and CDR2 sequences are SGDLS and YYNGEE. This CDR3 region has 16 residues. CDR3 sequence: CASSGTSGSYPNEQFF. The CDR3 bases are TGTGCCAGCAGCGGGACTAGCGGCTCCTATCCCAATGAGCAGTTCTTC. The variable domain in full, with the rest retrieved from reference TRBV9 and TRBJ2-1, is DSGVTQTPKHLITATGQRVTLRCSPRSGDLSVYWYQQSLDQGLQFLIQYYNGEERAKGNILERFSAQQFPDLHSELNLSSLELGDSALYFCASSGTSGSYPNEQFFGPGTRLTVL.

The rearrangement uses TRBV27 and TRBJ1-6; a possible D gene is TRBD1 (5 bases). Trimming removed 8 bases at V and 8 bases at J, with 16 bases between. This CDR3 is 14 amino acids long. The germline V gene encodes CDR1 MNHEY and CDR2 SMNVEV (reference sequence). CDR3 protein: CASRQGSNDSPLHF. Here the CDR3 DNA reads TGTGCCAGCCGCCAGGGCAGCAATGATTCACCCCTCCACTTT.

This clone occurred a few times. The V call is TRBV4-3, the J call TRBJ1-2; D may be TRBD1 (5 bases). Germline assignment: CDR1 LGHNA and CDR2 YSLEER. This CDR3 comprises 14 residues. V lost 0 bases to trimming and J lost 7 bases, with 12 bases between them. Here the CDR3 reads CASSQDGRRGGYTF. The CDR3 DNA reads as TGCGCCAGCAGCCAAGATGGCAGAAGGGGTGGCTACACCTTC.

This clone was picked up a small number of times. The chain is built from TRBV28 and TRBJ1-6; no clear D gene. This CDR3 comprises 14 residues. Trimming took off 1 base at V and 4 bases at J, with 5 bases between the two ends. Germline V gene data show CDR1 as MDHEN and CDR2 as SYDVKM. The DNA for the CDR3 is TGTGCCAGCAGTTTATCCCAGTATAATTCACCCCTCCACTTT. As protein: CASSLSQYNSPLHF. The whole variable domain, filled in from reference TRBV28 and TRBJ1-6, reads DVKVTQSSRYLVKRTGEKVFLECVQDMDHENMFWYRQDPGLGLRLIYFSYDVKMKEKGDIPEGYSVSREKKERFSLILESASTNQTSMYLCASSLSQYNSPLHFGNGTRLTVT.

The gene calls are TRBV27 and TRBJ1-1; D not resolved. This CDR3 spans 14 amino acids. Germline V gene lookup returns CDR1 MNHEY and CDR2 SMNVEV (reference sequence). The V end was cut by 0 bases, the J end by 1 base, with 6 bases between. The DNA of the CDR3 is TGTGCCAGCAGTTTATCGAACGGGAACACTGAAGCTTTCTTT. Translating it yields CASSLSNGNTEAFF.

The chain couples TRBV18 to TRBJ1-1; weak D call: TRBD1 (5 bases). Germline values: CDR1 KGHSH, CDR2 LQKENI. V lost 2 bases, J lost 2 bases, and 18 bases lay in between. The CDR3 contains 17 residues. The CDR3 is CASSPITGLLGNTEAFF. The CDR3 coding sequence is TGTGCCAGCTCACCAATTACAGGCCTCCTGGGAAACACTGAAGCTTTCTTT.

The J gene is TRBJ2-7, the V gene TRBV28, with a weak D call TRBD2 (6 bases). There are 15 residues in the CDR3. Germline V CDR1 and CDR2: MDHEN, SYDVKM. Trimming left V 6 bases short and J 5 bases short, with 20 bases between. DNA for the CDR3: TGTGCCAGCAGCCCGCAGAGTGTGGGGGGAAACGAGCAGTACTTC. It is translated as CASSPQSVGGNEQYF.